The TCR beta chain described here comes from a study of blood T cell repertoires in COVID-19. Study details: Sources were T cells, B-cell-depleted T cells, or PBMCs; the material itself was cDNA or gDNA.

This table comes from immunoSEQ multiplex PCR, and its TCRdb copy is limited to in-frame clones, with some not included. Here the sample spans around 200,000 clones, approximately 84% being singletons. The study assigned cohorts using participant-reported clinical history. Two negative PCRs, clearance, or symptom resolution had been documented for recovered Cohort 3 donors. This CDR3 spans 13 amino acids. Germline V CDR1 and CDR2: SGHNT, YYREEE (reference sequence). V was clipped by 4 bases and J by 3 bases, with 10 bases between them. The sequencing sample was made of PBMCs or T cells enriched from blood (not recorded which). The rearrangement uses TRBV5-4 and TRBJ2-5; a possible D gene is TRBD2 (7 bases). The sequence was obtained from a woman aged 25 to 39 who had recovered from COVID-19. The CDR3 sequence: CASSGGGEETQYF. Here the CDR3 DNA reads TGTGCCAGCAGCGGAGGGGGGGAAGAGACCCAGTACTTC.